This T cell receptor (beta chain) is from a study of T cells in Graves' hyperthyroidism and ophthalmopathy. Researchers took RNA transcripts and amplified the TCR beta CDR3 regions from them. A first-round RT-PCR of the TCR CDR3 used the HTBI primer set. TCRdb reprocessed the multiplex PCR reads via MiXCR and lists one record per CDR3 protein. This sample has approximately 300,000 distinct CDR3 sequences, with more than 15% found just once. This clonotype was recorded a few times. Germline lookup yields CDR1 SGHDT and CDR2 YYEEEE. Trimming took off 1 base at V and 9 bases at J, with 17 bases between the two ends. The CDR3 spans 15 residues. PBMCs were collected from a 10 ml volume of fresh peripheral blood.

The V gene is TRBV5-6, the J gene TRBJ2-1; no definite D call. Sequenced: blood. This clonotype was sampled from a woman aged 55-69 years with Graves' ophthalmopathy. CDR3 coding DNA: TGTGCCAGCAGCTTGACAGTAGCAGAGGTTGGTGAGCAGTTCTTC. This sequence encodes CASSLTVAEVGEQFF.